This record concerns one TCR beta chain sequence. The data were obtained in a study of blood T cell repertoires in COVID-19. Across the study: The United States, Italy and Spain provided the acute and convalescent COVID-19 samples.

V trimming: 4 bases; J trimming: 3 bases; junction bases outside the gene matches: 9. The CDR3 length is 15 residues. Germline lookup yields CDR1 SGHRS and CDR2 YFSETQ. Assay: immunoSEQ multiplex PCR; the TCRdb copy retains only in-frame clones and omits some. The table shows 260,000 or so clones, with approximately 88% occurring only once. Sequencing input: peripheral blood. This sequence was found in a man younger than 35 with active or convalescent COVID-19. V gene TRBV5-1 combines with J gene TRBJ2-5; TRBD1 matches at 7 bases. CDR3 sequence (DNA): TGCGCCAGCAGCGTGGGGACAGCGATAAAAGAGACCCAGTACTTC. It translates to CASSVGTAIKETQYF.